Below, one T cell receptor beta chain is given with its context. There is no known antigen for this receptor. Base-call qualities are not available, and no considerably larger clone is one nucleotide away. The donors were healthy, HIV-negative adults with no recently reported acute infections or vaccinations. Every donor was a Caucasian adult residing in Nashville, Tennessee, USA. CD4+ T cells were enriched through magnetic negative selection, after which naive cells were positively selected on CD45RA and the remaining negative fraction served as the memory subset. After blood collection by leukapheresis, PBMCs were isolated using Ficoll-Histopaque density gradient centrifugation and then cryopreserved in the vapor phase of liquid nitrogen. Purity and quantity of every magnetically sorted T cell population were checked by analytical flow cytometry. From each sorted fraction, genomic DNA was isolated and quantified by UV absorbance on a Nanodrop 2000c.

TCR CDR3 regions were amplified from genomic DNA by multiplex PCR using the deep immunoSEQ assay. For each cell subset, the extracted genomic DNA was distributed evenly across all wells of several immunoSEQ 96-well plates, and each plate served as one replicate. For sorted subsets, each replicate PCR was loaded with 200 ng genomic DNA, equivalent to approximately 33,000 T cell genomes. Purified libraries were quantified with a Qubit 3.0 fluorometer, sized on a Bioanalyzer 2100, and re-quantified with the KAPA Library Quantification kit. Every immunoSEQ 96-well plate was sequenced on a separate single-read 150-cycle Illumina NextSeq 550 flow cell. As for the original processing: Because only junctional sequences without quality scores were contained in the immunoSEQ output, filtering matching that applied to full-length reads could not be performed. To assign V/J genes and CDR3, sequences were annotated against IMGT germline references using PyIR, a Python wrapper for IgBLAST v1.9. Reads were removed for weak V/J assignments (E-value above 1e-6), missing CDR3, stop codons, out-of-frame junctions, or ambiguous translated residues. V3J clonotypes were defined as sequences sharing the same inferred V gene, J gene, and CDR3 amino acid sequence. The percentage overlap between two repertoires was calculated by dividing the number of shared unique clonotypes by the size of the smaller repertoire. Richness of each repertoire was evaluated using RTK rarefaction, the Chao1 estimator, and Recon v2.1 estimates of unobserved clonotypes. For all TCRbeta clonotypes obtained by the gDNA method from a few donors, generation probabilities were computed with OLGA. TCRdb retrieved this table from immuneACCESS and kept in-frame rearrangements only. Not all clones are present; in checked studies, unresolved V genes account for under half, and no reason is known for the remainder. V and J calls plus clone size are reproduced from that table; the DNA served to infer D and trimming. The sample includes about 2.4 million clones, with more than 90% observed a single time. Together, the top ten hold about 0.13% of the sample.

This sample was taken from a study of shared clonotypes between healthy human individuals (TCRdb year 2020). A note on the overall study: A few men and a couple of women, aged 18 to 49 years, made up the cohort. For each donor, CD4 naive and CD4 memory were each run on three plates, CD8 naive on two plates, and CD8 memory on one plate. The study deeply sequenced blood TCR repertoires of about 5 healthy adults to estimate repertoire size and the extent of clonotype sharing between individuals. Different laboratories and diverse techniques were used to prepare libraries and sequence TCR repertoires, to increase sequencing depth and limit assay-specific biases. Per donor, leukapheresis produced somewhere between about 0.8 and 9 billion PBMCs. Overall study results and their limits: The small number of donors limited the genetic and exposure-history diversity represented. Naive subsets generally had larger estimated clonotype richness than memory subsets. Clonotypes shared by all four sorted-subset donors showed higher generation probabilities than non-shared clonotypes. About 5% of naive CD4, 3.5% of naive CD8, 2.3% of memory CD4, and roughly 0.4% of memory CD8 clonotypes were shared across several donors. Sampling was restricted to blood, and TCR repertoires in tissue are likely to differ from TCR repertoires in blood. Pairwise subsampling indicated that sequencing depth was expected to affect the degree of clonotype sharing among donors. Rarefaction of sorted-subset datasets indicated incomplete sequencing despite the large sequencing depth.

V has 3 bases trimmed and J has 12 bases trimmed; junction bases matching no gene number 11. The CDR3 starts with the cysteine, ends with the phenylalanine, and has 15 residues. The only DNA kept is the CDR3, 45 bases in frame from the first base. CDR1 and CDR2 are drawn from the germline V gene: LGHNA, YSLEER. Specimen: naive CD4+ T cells sorted from blood. Reading the label with the study, this specimen's cell subset or site is: CD45RA+ positively selected. The V and J segments used are TRBV4-3 and TRBJ2-7, with 13 middle bases fitting TRBD2. The source is a man in his late teens or twenties in good health. In nucleotide form, the sequence is TGCGCCAGCAGCCATCACATGGGGACTAGCGGGAATCGGTACTTC. Its coded protein is CASSHHMGTSGNRYF.